Presented here are 24 T cell receptor beta chains from one specimen sequenced in a study of lymphopenia after photon versus proton radiotherapy. Sequencing was performed with immunoSEQ multiplex PCR; in TCRdb, only in-frame clones are kept and a portion is missing. This table holds about 70,000 clones, around 87% found once. Specimen: peripheral blood, collected from a patient treated with proton-based radiotherapy. Receptor source: a man older than 75 with esophageal cancer.

The V and J genes are TRBV7-2 and TRBJ1-2; D is ambiguous. The CDR3 is made up of 14 amino acids. Between the trimmed V and J ends, which lost 4 bases and 2 bases, there was a span of 11 bases. Germline CDR1 is SGHTA and CDR2 is FQGNSA. This chain's CDR3 is CASSYGGPNYGYTF. CDR3 coding DNA: TGTGCCAGCAGCTACGGAGGGCCAAACTATGGCTACACCTTC.

V is TRBV5-5 and J is TRBJ1-5; no definite D call. V was cut by 1 base and J by 0 bases, with 5 bases left in between. This CDR3 contains 14 residues. Germline values: CDR1 SGHKS, CDR2 YYEKEE (reference sequence). Here the CDR3 reads CASSLQSSNQPQHF. The DNA of the CDR3 is TGTGCCAGCAGCTTGCAGTCTAGCAATCAGCCCCAGCATTTT. The full variable domain, with the rest looked up from reference TRBV5-5 and TRBJ1-5, is DAGVTQSPTHLIKTRGQQVTLRCSPISGHKSVSWYQQVLGQGPQFIFQYYEKEERGRGNFPDRFSARQFPNYSSELNVNALLLGDSALYLCASSLQSSNQPQHFGDGTRLSIL.

The chain couples TRBV10-2 to TRBJ2-2; D possibly matches TRBD1 or TRBD2 (5 bases each). The germline V gene has CDR1 WSHSY and CDR2 SAAADI. V lost 4 bases and J lost 2, with 5 bases in between. The CDR3 is made up of 13 amino acids. CDR3 sequence reads: CASSGDNTGELFF. The CDR3 bases are TGCGCCAGCAGTGGGGACAACACCGGGGAGCTGTTTTTT.

The gene calls are TRBV7-9 and TRBJ2-2, with TRBD2 matching over 16 bases. Germline V lookup: CDR1 SEHNR, CDR2 FQNEAQ (reference sequence). With 4 bases clipped from V and 2 bases from J, the junction kept 4 bases outside the gene matches. The CDR3 is 18 residues long. As DNA, the CDR3 is TGTGCCAGCAGCTGGGGACTAGCGGGAGGGGGAAACACCGGGGAGCTGTTTTTT. Its translation: CASSWGLAGGGNTGELFF.

This chain joins TRBV4-1 and TRBJ1-1; TRBD1 might be the D (6 bases). The V gene's germline CDR1 is MGHRA and CDR2 YSYEKL. The length of the CDR3 is 13 residues. The V and J ends lost 3 bases and 8 bases respectively, with 13 bases between them. The CDR3 reads CASSQTGTKEAFF. The DNA of the CDR3 is TGCGCCAGCAGCCAGACCGGGACAAAGGAAGCTTTCTTT.

The chain employs TRBV10-3 and TRBJ2-7; D gene unclear. Germline V lookup: CDR1 ENHRY, CDR2 SYGVKD. The CDR3 runs to 17 residues. Between the trimmed V and J ends, which lost 0 bases and 2 bases, there was a span of 17 bases. Written as DNA, the CDR3 is TGTGCCATCAGTGAGTCGACGTTTTTAGACGTAACCTACGAGCAGTACTTC. Translating it yields CAISESTFLDVTYEQYF.

The V and J genes are TRBV21-1 and TRBJ2-5; the listed D gene, TRBD1, was not tested against the DNA. TRBV21-1 is labeled a pseudogene. This CDR3 is 16 amino acids long. CDR3 nucleotide sequence: TGTGCCAGCAGCATGACAGGGGGCCGGGGTGTGGAGACCCAGTACTTC. It codes for CASSMTGGRGVETQYF.

The chain recombines TRBV7-9 with TRBJ2-7; 9 nucleotides line up with TRBD2. J was trimmed by 3 bases and V by 6 bases; bases with no gene match: 0. The germline V gene encodes CDR1 SEHNR and CDR2 FQNEAQ (reference sequence). The CDR3 is 12 residues long. The CDR3 DNA reads TGTGCCAGCAGGCGGGAGGGCTACGAGCAGTACTTC. Translation gives CASRREGYEQYF.

This rearrangement joins TRBV5-1 to TRBJ1-1; a possible D gene is TRBD1 (5 bases). CDR3 size: 15 residues. Germline values: CDR1 SGHRS, CDR2 YFSETQ. Trimming took off 4 bases at V and 1 base at J, with 14 bases between the two ends. The CDR3, as DNA: TGCGCCAGCAGCCCCGGGGCCTCGCGGAACACTGAAGCTTTCTTT. Encoded protein: CASSPGASRNTEAFF.

The chain combines TRBV7-8 with TRBJ2-5; TRBD2 is a possible D gene (6 bases). Germline V lookup: CDR1 SGHVS, CDR2 FQNEAQ. With 2 bases removed from V and 5 bases from J, the gap between germline ends came to 15 bases. The CDR3 loop spans 15 amino acids. CDR3 coding DNA: TGTGCCAGCAGCTTACCCGGGACTGACGGGGAGACCCAGTACTTC. The encoded protein is CASSLPGTDGETQYF.

This clone has just a few counts. The chain carries TRBV2 and TRBJ2-1, with a tentative D call TRBD2 (5 bases). Germline loops: CDR1 SNHLY, CDR2 FYNNEI. Trimming removed 4 bases from V and 15 bases from J, with 10 bases in between. This CDR3 is built from 10 residues. CDR3 nucleotide sequence: TGTGCCAGCAGTGGGGAGTCTTGGTTCTTC. Encoded protein: CASSGESWFF.

The chain links TRBV29-1 to TRBJ2-7; 7 bases are shared with TRBD1. The J segment lost 1 base and the V segment lost 6 bases, leaving 6 bases of the junction unmatched. The CDR3 loop spans 13 amino acids. Germline assignment: CDR1 SQVTM and CDR2 ANQGSEA. CDR3: CSVTGTESYEQYF. The CDR3 bases are TGCAGCGTAACCGGGACAGAGTCCTACGAGCAGTACTTC.

V and J are TRBV7-2 and TRBJ2-3; 7 positions agree with TRBD1. Germline CDR1 SGHTA, CDR2 FQGNSA. This CDR3 spans 15 amino acids. Losses at the gene ends were 10 bases for V and 0 bases for J; bases not matched to a gene: 10. Here the CDR3 reads CATPKGAQSTDTQYF. CDR3 DNA: TGTGCCACCCCTAAGGGGGCACAAAGCACAGATACGCAGTATTTT.

CDR3 residues: CASSPGGARSNEQFF. As DNA, the CDR3 is TGTGCCAGTAGTCCGGGGGGCGCTAGGTCCAATGAGCAGTTCTTC. The V gene is TRBV19, the J gene TRBJ2-1; the D gene is possibly TRBD2 (7 bases). The CDR3 consists of 15 residues. CDR1 and CDR2 (germline): LNHDA, SQIVND (reference sequence). Trimming left V 5 bases short and J 6 bases short, with 17 bases between.

The genes are TRBV6-5 and TRBJ1-1; the D is unclear. Trimming took off 3 bases at V and 4 bases at J, with 12 bases between the two ends. The CDR3 is 14 residues long. The germline V gene encodes CDR1 MNHEY and CDR2 SVGAGI. This CDR3 is CASSYGVVFTEAFF. CDR3 nucleotides: TGTGCCAGCAGTTATGGGGTCGTGTTCACTGAAGCTTTCTTT.

This clone appeared once. V gene TRBV13 combines with J gene TRBJ2-3; TRBD2 might be the D (6 bases). The germline V gene encodes CDR1 PRHDT and CDR2 FYEKMQ (reference sequence). The CDR3 has 13 residues. The V end was cut by 7 bases, the J end by 0 bases, with 8 bases between. The CDR3 sequence: CASTGTSTDTQYF. CDR3 nucleotide sequence: TGTGCCAGCACCGGGACTAGCACAGATACGCAGTATTTT.

The chain recombines TRBV7-6 with TRBJ2-2; D is undetermined. Germline V gene sequence: CDR1 SGHVS, CDR2 FNYEAQ. Trimming took 3 bases from V and 0 from J, leaving 8 bases between them. CDR3 length: 15 amino acids. The CDR3 reads CASSFSGPNTGELFF. DNA for the CDR3: TGTGCCAGCAGCTTCTCTGGACCGAACACCGGGGAGCTGTTTTTT.

The chain is built from TRBV4-3 and TRBJ2-1; no clear D. Germline V gives CDR1 LGHNA, CDR2 YSLEER. CDR3 length: 15 amino acids. V was cut by 1 base and J by 1 base, with 8 bases left in between. Here the CDR3 DNA reads TGCGCCAGCAGCCAAGGCCGGAGTTCCTACAATGAGCAGTTCTTC. The encoded protein is CASSQGRSSYNEQFF.

The V gene is TRBV19, the J gene TRBJ2-5; TRBD1 agrees at 8 bases. The DNA end is more similar to TRBJ2-7, so the J call may be wrong. In germline, CDR1 is LNHDA, CDR2 SQIVND (reference sequence). This CDR3 is built from 15 residues. As DNA, the CDR3 is TGTGCCAGTAGTGCAGGGGGCGGCGCCTATTACGAGCAGTACTTC. The encoded protein is CASSAGGGAYYEQYF.

This clone was detected only a few times. The chain employs TRBV6-5 and TRBJ1-2, with D perhaps matching TRBD1 (5 bases). CDR1 and CDR2 (germline): MNHEY, SVGAGI. This CDR3 spans 15 amino acids. Deletions cut 2 bases from V and 3 bases from J, with 13 bases between. The CDR3 bases are TGTGCCAGCAGTTACCACCCTCGGGGGTACTATGGCTACACCTTC. Protein: CASSYHPRGYYGYTF.

The rearrangement uses TRBV6-6 and TRBJ1-2; D is perhaps TRBD1 (5 bases). V dropped 5 bases and J dropped 4 bases, with 14 bases sitting between them. The CDR3 covers 14 residues. Germline CDR1 MNHNY, CDR2 SVGAGI (reference sequence). The CDR3 DNA is TGTGCCAGCAGTGCCCAGGGTCTCGTCTATGGCTACACCTTC. This translates into CASSAQGLVYGYTF.

The gene calls are TRBV7-3 and TRBJ1-4; possibly TRBD1 for D (6 bases). Germline V lookup: CDR1 SGHTA, CDR2 FQGTGA. Trimming cost V 4 bases and J 8 bases, with 11 bases left between them. The CDR3 runs 13 residues. The CDR3 spells CASSYRAGEKLFF. The CDR3 nucleotides read TGTGCCAGCAGCTACAGGGCGGGGGAAAAACTGTTTTTT.

This chain uses TRBV5-6 with TRBJ1-5, with 9 bases identical to TRBD1. This CDR3 spans 17 amino acids. Germline loops: CDR1 SGHDT, CDR2 YYEEEE. V was clipped by 3 bases and J by 6 bases; unmatched bases: 13. The CDR3: CASSSGTGNIWGQPQHF. The CDR3 DNA sequence: TGTGCCAGCAGCTCCGGGACAGGGAATATTTGGGGTCAGCCCCAGCATTTT.

This chain uses TRBV10-3 with TRBJ2-5; 11 bases map to TRBD1. CDR1 and CDR2 from the germline V gene are ENHRY and SYGVKD. The CDR3 totals 16 residues. With 4 bases clipped from V and 1 base from J, the junction kept 5 bases outside the gene matches. For the CDR3, the DNA is TGTGCCATCAGTGCGAGGGACAGGGGGGGCCAAGAGACCCAGTACTTC. Its translation is CAISARDRGGQETQYF.